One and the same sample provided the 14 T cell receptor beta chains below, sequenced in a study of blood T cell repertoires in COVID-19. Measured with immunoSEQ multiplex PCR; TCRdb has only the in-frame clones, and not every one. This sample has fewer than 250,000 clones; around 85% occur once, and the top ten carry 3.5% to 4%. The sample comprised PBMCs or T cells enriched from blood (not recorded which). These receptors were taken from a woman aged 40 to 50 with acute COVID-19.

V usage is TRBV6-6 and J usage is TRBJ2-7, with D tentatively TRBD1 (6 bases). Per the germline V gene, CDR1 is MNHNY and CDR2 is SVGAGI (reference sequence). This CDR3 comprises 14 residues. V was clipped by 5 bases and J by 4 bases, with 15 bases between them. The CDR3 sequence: CASSPRQDLYEQYF. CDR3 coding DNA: TGTGCCAGCAGTCCCCGACAGGACCTGTACGAGCAGTACTTC.

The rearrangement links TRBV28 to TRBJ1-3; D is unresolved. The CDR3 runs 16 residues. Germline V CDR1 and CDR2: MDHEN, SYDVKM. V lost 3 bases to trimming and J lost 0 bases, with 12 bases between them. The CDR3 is CASSFLGRDSGNTIYF. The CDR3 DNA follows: TGTGCCAGCAGTTTTTTAGGTCGGGACTCTGGAAACACCATATATTTT. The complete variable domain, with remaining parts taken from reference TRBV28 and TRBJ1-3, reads DVKVTQSSRYLVKRTGEKVFLECVQDMDHENMFWYRQDPGLGLRLIYFSYDVKMKEKGDIPEGYSVSREKKERFSLILESASTNQTSMYLCASSFLGRDSGNTIYFGEGSWLTVV.

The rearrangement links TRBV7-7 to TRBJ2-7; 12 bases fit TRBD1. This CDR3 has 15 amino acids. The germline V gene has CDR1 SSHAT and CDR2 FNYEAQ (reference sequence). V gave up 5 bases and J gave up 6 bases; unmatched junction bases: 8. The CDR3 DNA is TGTGCCAGCAGCCCGGGACAGGGGGCGTCGAGCGAGCAGTACTTC. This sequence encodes CASSPGQGASSEQYF. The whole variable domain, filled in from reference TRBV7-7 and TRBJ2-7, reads GAGVSQSPRYKVTKRGQDVTLRCDPISSHATLYWYQQALGQGPEFLTYFNYEAQPDKSGLPSDRFSAERPEGSISTLTIQRTEQRDSAMYRCASSPGQGASSEQYFGPGTRLTVT.

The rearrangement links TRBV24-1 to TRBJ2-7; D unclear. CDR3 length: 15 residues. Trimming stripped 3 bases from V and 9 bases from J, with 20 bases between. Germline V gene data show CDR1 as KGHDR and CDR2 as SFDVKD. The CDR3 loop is CATSDDTTFTNGQYF. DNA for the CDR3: TGTGCCACCAGTGATGACACCACCTTCACCAACGGGCAGTACTTC.

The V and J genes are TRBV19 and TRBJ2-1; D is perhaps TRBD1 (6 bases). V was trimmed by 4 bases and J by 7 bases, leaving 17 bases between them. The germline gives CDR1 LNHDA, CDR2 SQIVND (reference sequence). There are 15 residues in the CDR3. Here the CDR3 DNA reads TGTGCCAGTAGTACCCCCCTTGGGGGCCGGAATGAGCAGTTCTTC. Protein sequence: CASSTPLGGRNEQFF.

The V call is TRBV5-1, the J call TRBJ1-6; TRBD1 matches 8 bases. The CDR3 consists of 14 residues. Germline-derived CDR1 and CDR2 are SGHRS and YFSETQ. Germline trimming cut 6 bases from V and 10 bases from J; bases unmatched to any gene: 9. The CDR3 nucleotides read TGCGCCAGCAACCGACAGGGGCTAGGATCACCCCTCCACTTT. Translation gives CASNRQGLGSPLHF.

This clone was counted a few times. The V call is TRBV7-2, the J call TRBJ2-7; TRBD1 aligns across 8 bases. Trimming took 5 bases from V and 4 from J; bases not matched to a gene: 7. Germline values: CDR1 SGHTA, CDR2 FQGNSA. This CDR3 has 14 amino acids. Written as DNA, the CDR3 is TGTGCCAGCAGCCAAGACAGGGGTCCATACGAGCAGTACTTC. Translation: CASSQDRGPYEQYF.

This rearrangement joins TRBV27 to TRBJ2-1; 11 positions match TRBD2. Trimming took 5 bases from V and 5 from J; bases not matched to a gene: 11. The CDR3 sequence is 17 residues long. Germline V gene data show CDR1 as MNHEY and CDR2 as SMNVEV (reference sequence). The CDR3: CASSPGLAGTTNNEQFF. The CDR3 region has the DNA TGTGCCAGCAGTCCTGGACTAGCGGGCACGACCAACAATGAGCAGTTCTTC.

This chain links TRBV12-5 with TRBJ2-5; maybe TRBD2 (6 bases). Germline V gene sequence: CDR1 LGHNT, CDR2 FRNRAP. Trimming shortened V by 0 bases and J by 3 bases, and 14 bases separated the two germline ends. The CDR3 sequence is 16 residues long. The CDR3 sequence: CASGLVFSSEKETQYF. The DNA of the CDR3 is TGTGCTAGTGGTTTGGTATTTTCTAGCGAAAAAGAGACCCAGTACTTC.

CDR3 sequence (DNA): TGTGCCAGTAATGAGGGACTGTCCAATGAGCAGTTCTTC. Protein: CASNEGLSNEQFF. The V and J genes are TRBV19 and TRBJ2-1; TRBD2 is a possible D gene (6 bases). Trimming took off 7 bases at V and 6 bases at J, with 13 bases between the two ends. This CDR3 has 13 residues. Looked up from germline, CDR1 is LNHDA and CDR2 is SQIVND (reference sequence).

The DNA of the CDR3 is TGTGCCAGTAGTATAGTAGGACAGGCCCCCGAGCAGTACTTC. Protein product: CASSIVGQAPEQYF. The chain couples TRBV19 to TRBJ2-7, with 7 positions matching TRBD1. The germline V gene has CDR1 LNHDA and CDR2 SQIVND (reference sequence). This CDR3 region has 14 residues. Trimming took 1 base from V and 6 from J; bases not matched to a gene: 6. The whole variable domain, remainder taken from reference TRBV19 and TRBJ2-7, is DGGITQSPKYLFRKEGQNVTLSCEQNLNHDAMYWYRQDPGQGLRLIYYSQIVNDFQKGDIAEGYSVSREKKESFPLTVTSAQKNPTAFYLCASSIVGQAPEQYFGPGTRLTVT.

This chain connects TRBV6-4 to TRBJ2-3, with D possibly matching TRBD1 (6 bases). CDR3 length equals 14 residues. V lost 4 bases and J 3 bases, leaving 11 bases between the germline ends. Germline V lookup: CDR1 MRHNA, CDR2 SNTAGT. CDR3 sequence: CASSVQGGTDTQYF. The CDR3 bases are TGTGCCAGCAGTGTACAGGGTGGGACAGATACGCAGTATTTT.

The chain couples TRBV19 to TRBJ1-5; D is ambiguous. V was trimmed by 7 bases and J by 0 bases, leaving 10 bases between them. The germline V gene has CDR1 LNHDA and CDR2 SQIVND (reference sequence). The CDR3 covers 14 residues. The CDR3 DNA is TGTGCCAGTACGACATCCTTTAGCAATCAGCCCCAGCATTTT. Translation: CASTTSFSNQPQHF.

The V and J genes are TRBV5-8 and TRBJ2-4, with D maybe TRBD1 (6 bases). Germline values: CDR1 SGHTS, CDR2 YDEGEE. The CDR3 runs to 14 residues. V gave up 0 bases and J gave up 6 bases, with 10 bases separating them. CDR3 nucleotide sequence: TGTGCCAGCAGCTTGGCCGGGACACCAAACATTCAGTACTTC. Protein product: CASSLAGTPNIQYF.